The next 5 T cell receptor beta chains were all read from a single sample in a study of cytomegalovirus exposure and HLA in healthy donors. Amplification used 60 Vbeta primers and 13 Jbeta primers. The assay was immunoSEQ multiplex PCR, and TCRdb's table has in-frame clones only and misses some. Of tens of thousands of clones listed, about three quarters are singletons. The sequenced sample consisted of PBMCs. These receptor sequences come from a male donor in good health and CMV-seropositive.

This clone has more than one count but fewer than ten. The chain joins TRBV2 to TRBJ1-2; 9 nucleotides line up with TRBD1. The trim removed 5 bases at V and 11 bases at J, leaving 12 bases unmatched. There are 14 residues in the CDR3. CDR1 is SNHLY, CDR2 FYNNEI, per germline. As DNA, the CDR3 is TGTGCCAGCAGTTTTCCGCCGGGACAGGGCGATTACACCTTC. This gives the protein CASSFPPGQGDYTF.

A note on this clone: Sequence at one end of the junction differs from germline and may be a read error. V is TRBV2 and J is TRBJ1-4, with a weak D call TRBD1 (5 bases). Germline CDR1 SNHLY, CDR2 FYNNEI. This CDR3 is 15 amino acids long. The CDR3 loop is CASTESGGDNEKLFF. The CDR3 bases are TGTGCCAGCACTGAAAGCGGAGGGGACAATGAAAAACTGTTTTTT.

The chain combines TRBV6-5 with TRBJ2-7; 8 nucleotides agree with TRBD2. From germline, CDR1 is MNHEY and CDR2 SVGAGI. The V gene end was trimmed by 4 bases and the J gene end by 1 base; junction bases not matched to a gene: 6. CDR3 size: 15 residues. For the CDR3, the DNA is TGTGCCAGCAGTTCCGTAGCGGGAACTTCCTACGAGCAGTACTTC. Translated, it gives CASSSVAGTSYEQYF.

V and J are TRBV13 and TRBJ1-6, with 7 bases aligning to TRBD1. The junction had 3 bases not matched to a gene; V was cut back by 2 bases and J by 8 bases. CDR3 size: 14 residues. Per germline, CDR1 PRHDT and CDR2 FYEKMQ (reference sequence). CDR3 amino acids: CASSLIGTDSPLHF. DNA for the CDR3: TGTGCCAGCAGCTTAATCGGGACAGATTCACCCCTCCACTTT.

The chain joins TRBV29-1 to TRBJ2-7, with D maybe TRBD2 (7 bases). Looked up from germline, CDR1 is SQVTM and CDR2 is ANQGSEA. Trimming pared 6 bases from V and 4 bases from J, leaving 19 bases between. CDR3 size: 14 residues. In DNA form, the CDR3 reads TGCAGCGTGGGGGCATCGGGCGGGAGATACGAGCAGTACTTC. Residues: CSVGASGGRYEQYF.